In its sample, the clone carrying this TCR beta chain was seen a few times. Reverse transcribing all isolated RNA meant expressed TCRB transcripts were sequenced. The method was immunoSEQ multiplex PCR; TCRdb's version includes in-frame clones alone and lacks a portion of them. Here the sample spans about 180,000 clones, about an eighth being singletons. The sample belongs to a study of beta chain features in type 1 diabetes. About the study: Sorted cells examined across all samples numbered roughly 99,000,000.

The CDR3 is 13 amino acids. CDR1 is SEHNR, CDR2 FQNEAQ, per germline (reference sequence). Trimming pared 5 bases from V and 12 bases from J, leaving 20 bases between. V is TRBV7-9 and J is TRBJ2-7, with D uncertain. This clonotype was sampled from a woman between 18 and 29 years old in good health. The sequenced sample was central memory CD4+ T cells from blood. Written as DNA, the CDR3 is TGTGCCAGCAGCGAGATAGCTGGTCCTAGAGCGTACTTC. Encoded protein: CASSEIAGPRAYF.